Listed below are T cell receptor beta chains from one sample, sequenced in a study of T cells in Graves' hyperthyroidism and ophthalmopathy. TCRdb ran MiXCR on the multiplex PCR reads and lists one entry per CDR3 protein. The data show approximately 600,000 distinct CDR3 sequences, with 12% to 15% seen just once and less than 9% held by the top ten. The sequencing sample was made of blood. The receptors derive from a woman in her late teens or twenties with Graves' ophthalmopathy. The CDR3 runs from the conserved cysteine through the conserved F or W.

V gene	J gene	CDR3 protein
TRBV6-1	TRBJ2-3	CASSIIMGGRTDTQYF
TRBV6-2/TRBV6-3	TRBJ2-6	CASSYSTGVGANVLTF
TRBV20-1	TRBJ1-5	CSAREGRGAGNQPQHF
TRBV7-8	TRBJ2-5	CASSLDGLAGGWETQYF
TRBV12-3/TRBV12-4	TRBJ2-1	CASNTGLGREADNEQFF
TRBV6-1	TRBJ2-2	CATRTPGELFF
TRBV19	TRBJ1-1	CASSITGGTEAFF
TRBV6-1	TRBJ2-1	CATQNLQGPGGAAYNEQFF
TRBV6-1	TRBJ2-7	CASRQDTGVFSNEQYF
TRBV12-5	TRBJ2-1	CASGFAGGINEQFF
TRBV7-9	TRBJ2-1	CASRPGYLGPFF
TRBV7-3	TRBJ1-2	CASSSETGTNYGYTF
TRBV7-9	TRBJ2-1	CASSPQMGGRNNEQFF
TRBV11-1	TRBJ2-2	CASSKQQGTGELFF
TRBV19	TRBJ1-1	CASSRGQGASHTEAFF
TRBV19	TRBJ2-1	CASSIGGSSLVEQFF
TRBV27	TRBJ1-1	CASSLEGALWSTEAFF
TRBV7-2	TRBJ2-5	CASSLVWGETQYF
TRBV2	TRBJ1-5	CATHAGDRDNNQPQHF
TRBV29-1	TRBJ1-2	CSVEADYGYTF
TRBV6-1	TRBJ2-3	CASSEGAAGADTQYF
TRBV12-3/TRBV12-4	TRBJ1-3	CASSFGGDTIYF
TRBV30	TRBJ1-1	CAWSPPWGGRDTNTEAFF
TRBV11-3	TRBJ1-4	CASSIGTEKLFF
TRBV3-1	TRBJ2-6	CASSQGSGLFTNVLTF
TRBV7-2	TRBJ2-5	CASSLGEWKTQYF
TRBV6-5	TRBJ1-2	CASSYSGAGLYGYTF
TRBV27	TRBJ1-1	CASKHNRRQGGTEAFF
TRBV28	TRBJ2-6	CASSLWDRSSGANVLTF
TRBV28	TRBJ1-4	CASSLSSGTANEKLFF
TRBV6-5	TRBJ2-1	CASSYPGAGGPNEQFF
TRBV7-3	TRBJ2-2	CASSRGRGSNTGELFF
TRBV24-1	TRBJ2-7	CATSGAREQYF
TRBV9	TRBJ1-6	CASSVGPGTGGLSPLHF
TRBV29-1	TRBJ1-1	CGGTENTEAFF
TRBV20-1	TRBJ1-2	CSARLVRGRIYTF
TRBV7-2	TRBJ2-7	CASSPPPGLAGGPTYEQYF
TRBV20-1	TRBJ2-2	CSASGLAGGIGELFF
TRBV11-1	TRBJ2-7	CASSRSPGGQRASYEQYF
TRBV7-3	TRBJ2-2	CASSRSPNTGELFF
TRBV6-1	TRBJ1-2	CASSNPDRGHGYTF
TRBV28	TRBJ1-5	CASSPYKDQPQHF
TRBV5-1	TRBJ2-3	CASSSGSGRGDTQYF
TRBV20-1	TRBJ2-7	CSARPPGFYEQYF
TRBV14	TRBJ1-5	CASSQEGSGQGAFGQPQHF
TRBV30	TRBJ1-6	CACRDWNSYNSPLHF
TRBV5-6	TRBJ2-1	CARGGAERHEQFF
TRBV30	TRBJ1-4	CAWSLGAPKAVFF
TRBV9	TRBJ2-5	CASSVMGGIQETQYF
TRBV12-5	TRBJ2-5	CASGFTVRDPGPETQYF